Described below is a single TCR beta chain sequence and its context. Its antigen is currently unknown. Germline and junction disagree at one end, which may indicate a read error. Germline V gene sequence: CDR1 SGHTA, CDR2 FQGNSA. The CDR3 consists of 13 residues. Through a sample-barcoded 5' primer and a J-beta primer mix, a second PCR was run for roughly 7 to 11 cycles. TCRdb itself ran the 5' RACE reads through MiXCR, one entry per CDR3 protein. Counted here are more than 750,000 distinct CDR3 sequences, about 29% occurring once; the ten biggest clones make up 9.5% to 13%. This entry comes from a study of blood T cells in healthy people across ages. Whole-study findings and limits: The study regarded diversity estimates from one million T cells as underestimates.

The sample was also linked to a second study, of T cells of mothers and their children. From that paper: The study sampled three healthy Caucasian mothers and their six children.

Sequenced input: blood. The sequence derives from a woman aged 40-49 years in good health. The chain links TRBV7-2 to TRBJ1-2; D gene uncertain. The CDR3 DNA reads TGTGCCAGCAGCTTAGGCGGCGATGTTGGCCACACCTTC. Encoded protein: CASSLGGDVGHTF.